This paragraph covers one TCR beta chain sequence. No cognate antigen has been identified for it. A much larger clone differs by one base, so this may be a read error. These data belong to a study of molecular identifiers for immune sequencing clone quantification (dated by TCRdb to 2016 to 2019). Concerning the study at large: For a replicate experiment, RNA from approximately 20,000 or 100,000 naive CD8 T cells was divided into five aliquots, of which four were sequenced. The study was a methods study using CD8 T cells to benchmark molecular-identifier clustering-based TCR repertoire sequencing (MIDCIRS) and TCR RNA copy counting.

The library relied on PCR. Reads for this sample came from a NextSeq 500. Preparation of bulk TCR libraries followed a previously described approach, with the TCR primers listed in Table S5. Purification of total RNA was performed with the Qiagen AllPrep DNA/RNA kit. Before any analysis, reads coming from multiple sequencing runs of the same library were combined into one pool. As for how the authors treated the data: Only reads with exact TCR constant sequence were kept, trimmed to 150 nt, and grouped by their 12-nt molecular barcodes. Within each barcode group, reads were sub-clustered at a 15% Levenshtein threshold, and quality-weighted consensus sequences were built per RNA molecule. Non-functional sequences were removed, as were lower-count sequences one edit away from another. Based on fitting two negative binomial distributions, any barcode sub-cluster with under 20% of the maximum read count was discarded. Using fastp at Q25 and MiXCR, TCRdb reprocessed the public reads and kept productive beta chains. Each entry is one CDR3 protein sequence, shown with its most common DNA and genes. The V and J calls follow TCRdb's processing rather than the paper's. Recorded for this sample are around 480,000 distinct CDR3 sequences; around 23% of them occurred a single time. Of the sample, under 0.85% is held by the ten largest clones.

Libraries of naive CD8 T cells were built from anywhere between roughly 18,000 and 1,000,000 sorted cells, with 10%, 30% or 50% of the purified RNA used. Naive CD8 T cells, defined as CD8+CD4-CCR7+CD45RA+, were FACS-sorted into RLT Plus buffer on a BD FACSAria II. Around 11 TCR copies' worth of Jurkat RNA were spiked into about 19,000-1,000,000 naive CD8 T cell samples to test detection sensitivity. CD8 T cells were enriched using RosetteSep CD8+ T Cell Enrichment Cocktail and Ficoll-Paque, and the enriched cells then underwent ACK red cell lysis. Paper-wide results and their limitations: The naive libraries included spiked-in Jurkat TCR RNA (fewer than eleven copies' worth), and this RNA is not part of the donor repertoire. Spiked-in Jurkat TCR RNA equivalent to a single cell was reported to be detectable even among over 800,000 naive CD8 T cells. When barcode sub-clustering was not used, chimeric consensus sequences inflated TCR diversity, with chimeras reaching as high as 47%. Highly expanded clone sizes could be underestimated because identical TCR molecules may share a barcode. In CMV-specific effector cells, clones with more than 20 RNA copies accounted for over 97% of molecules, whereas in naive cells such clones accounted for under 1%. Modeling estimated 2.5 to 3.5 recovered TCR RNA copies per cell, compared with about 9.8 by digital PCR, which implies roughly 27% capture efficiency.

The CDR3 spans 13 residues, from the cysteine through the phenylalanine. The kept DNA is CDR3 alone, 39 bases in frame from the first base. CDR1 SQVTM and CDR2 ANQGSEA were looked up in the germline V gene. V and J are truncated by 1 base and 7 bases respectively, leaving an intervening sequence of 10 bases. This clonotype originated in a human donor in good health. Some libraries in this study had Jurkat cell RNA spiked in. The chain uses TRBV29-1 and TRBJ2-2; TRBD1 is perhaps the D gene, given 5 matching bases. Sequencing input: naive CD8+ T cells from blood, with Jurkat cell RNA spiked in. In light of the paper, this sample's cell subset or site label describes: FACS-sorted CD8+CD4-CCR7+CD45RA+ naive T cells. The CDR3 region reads CSVEGTRVGELFF. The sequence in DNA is TGCAGCGTTGAAGGGACACGGGTCGGGGAGCTGTTTTTT.